The rows below give T cell receptor beta chains drawn from one sample of a study of early T cells in non-severe SARS-CoV-2 infection. TCRdb recomputed calls from the 5' RACE reads with MiXCR, one row per CDR3 protein. Among about 110,000 distinct CDR3 sequences, around an eighth were seen once, and the ten largest hold around 3%. Sequencing was performed on whole blood. These receptors were taken from an adult who was a healthcare worker with PCR-confirmed SARS-CoV-2 infection or an uninfected control (not recorded which). The CDR3 runs from the conserved cysteine through the conserved F or W. D genes are given only for firm matches. Clone size is stated in some rows and not others, as once, few, many or a class when expanded.

D | J | size | length | V | CDR3 | DNA
. | TRBJ2-7 | . | 11 | TRBV10-3 | CAIADRHEQYF | TGTGCCATCGCAGACAGGCACGAGCAGTACTTC
. | TRBJ2-7 | many | 13 | TRBV5-6 | CASSLTGIYEQYF | TGTGCCAGCAGCTTGACAGGGATCTACGAGCAGTACTTC
TRBD2 | TRBJ2-7 | few | 14 | TRBV14 | CASSQIAGATKQYF | TGTGCCAGCAGCCAAATAGCGGGTGCTACGAAGCAGTACTTC
TRBD1 | TRBJ2-1 | few | 16 | TRBV29-1 | CSVGGRQGSSYNEQFF | TGCAGCGTTGGCGGTAGACAGGGCAGCTCCTACAATGAGCAGTTCTTC
. | TRBJ1-5 | . | 15 | TRBV15 | CATSRERYGNQPQHF | TGTGCCACCAGCAGAGAACGTTACGGCAATCAGCCCCAGCATTTT
. | TRBJ2-7 | . | 15 | TRBV6-2/TRBV6-3 | CASRSHGSYSYEQYF | TGTGCCAGCAGGTCCCACGGGAGTTACTCCTACGAGCAGTACTTC
. | TRBJ2-7 | few | 10 | TRBV12-3/TRBV12-4 | CASTGYEQYF | TGTGCCAGCACAGGGTACGAGCAGTACTTC
TRBD2 | TRBJ2-5 | many | 17 | TRBV7-9 | CASSLGLAGVSGETQYF | TGTGCCAGCAGCTTAGGACTAGCGGGGGTTTCAGGAGAGACCCAGTACTTC
. | TRBJ2-7 | few | 16 | TRBV19 | CASSMGGARGIREQYF | TGTGCCAGTAGTATGGGCGGGGCCCGGGGTATACGTGAGCAGTACTTC
. | TRBJ2-3 | few | 14 | TRBV12-5 | CASGPGGPTDTQYF | TGTGCTAGTGGTCCTGGGGGACCTACAGATACGCAGTATTTT
TRBD2 | TRBJ2-1 | few | 15 | TRBV9 | CASSVDGGAYNEQFF | TGTGCCAGCAGCGTAGACGGGGGGGCCTACAATGAGCAGTTCTTC
. | TRBJ2-7 | few | 15 | TRBV19 | CASGGSGGAYYEQYF | TGTGCCAGTGGGGGAAGTGGAGGGGCCTACTACGAGCAGTACTTC
. | TRBJ2-5 | . | 15 | TRBV19 | CASSILAGASETQYF | TGTGCCAGTAGTATCCTCGCCGGGGCGTCAGAGACCCAGTACTTC
TRBD2 | TRBJ2-4 | many | 18 | TRBV11-2 | CASSPGLAGSLAKNIQYF | TGTGCCAGCAGCCCAGGACTAGCGGGGTCACTAGCCAAAAACATTCAGTACTTC
. | TRBJ1-3 | few | 16 | TRBV30 | CAWSVGGPGSGNTIYF | TGTGCCTGGAGTGTAGGGGGGCCCGGCTCTGGAAACACCATATATTTT
. | TRBJ1-1 | . | 18 | TRBV19 | CASSTLQDSVRRATEAFF | TGTGCCAGTAGTACCCTACAGGACAGTGTCAGACGGGCCACTGAAGCTTTCTTT
. | TRBJ2-7 | few | 13 | TRBV7-9 | CASSLAFPGEQYF | TGTGCCAGCAGCTTAGCCTTCCCCGGCGAGCAGTACTTC
TRBD1 | TRBJ1-6 | . | 17 | TRBV6-5 | CASSRKIRTGGESPLHF | TGTGCCAGCAGCCGAAAAATCCGGACAGGGGGCGAGTCACCCCTCCACTTT